The 15 T cell receptor beta chains below all came from one sample that was sequenced in a study of radiation and T cells in renal cell carcinoma. Time point denoted: baseline pretreatment blood. Treatment defined: 15 Gy SBRT to primary tumor, nephrectomy 4 weeks later. TCRdb keeps only in-frame clones here, not all; method: immunoSEQ multiplex PCR. The table has approximately 150,000 clones, 83% seen once; the top ten hold 20% to 25%. The sample was blood, taken from a patient whose treatment included radiotherapy and nephrectomy. Source of these receptors: a woman in her fifties or sixties with renal cell carcinoma.

V and J are TRBV28 and TRBJ2-7; perhaps TRBD1 as D (5 bases). CDR1 is MDHEN, CDR2 SYDVKM, per germline. The CDR3 loop spans 13 amino acids. V was shortened by 6 bases and J by 2 bases, with 11 bases between the two germline ends. The CDR3 DNA reads TGTGCCAGCAGGGGGCCAGGGCCCTACGAGCAGTACTTC. As protein: CASRGPGPYEQYF.

This CDR3 reads CASSDHRGGVGANVLTF. Here the CDR3 DNA reads TGCGCCAGCAGCGACCACCGCGGGGGGGTAGGGGCCAACGTCCTGACTTTC. The chain links TRBV5-1 to TRBJ2-6; 9 nucleotides agree with TRBD2. V dropped 4 bases and J dropped 4; count of bases not matched to a gene: 9. Germline values: CDR1 SGHRS, CDR2 YFSETQ. There are 17 residues in the CDR3. The full variable domain, rest sourced from reference TRBV5-1 and TRBJ2-6, is KAGVTQTPRYLIKTRGQQVTLSCSPISGHRSVSWYQQTPGQGLQFLFEYFSETQRNKGNFPGRFSGRQFSNSRSEMNVSTLELGDSALYLCASSDHRGGVGANVLTFGAGSRLTVL.

This sequence joins TRBV29-1 and TRBJ2-7; D perhaps matches TRBD2 (7 bases). This CDR3 is 12 amino acids long. V lost 4 bases to trimming and J lost 4 bases, with 11 bases between them. Per germline, CDR1 SQVTM and CDR2 ANQGSEA. Here the CDR3 reads CSVARGGYEQYF. CDR3 nucleotides: TGCAGCGTTGCGAGGGGGGGGTACGAGCAGTACTTC.

V is TRBV28 and J is TRBJ2-2, with D possibly being TRBD1 (6 bases). CDR1 MDHEN and CDR2 SYDVKM come from the germline V gene. Trimming stripped 2 bases from V and 7 bases from J, with 17 bases between. The CDR3 is made up of 16 amino acids. The CDR3 sequence: CASSLVGEFRGGELFF. The CDR3 DNA is TGTGCCAGCAGTTTAGTAGGAGAATTCAGGGGCGGGGAGCTGTTTTTT.

With regard to this clone: This likely comes from a read error, as the CDR3 has no conserved phenylalanine or tryptophan at its end. The DNA is omitted, as the CDR3 cannot be located on it reliably, and the CDR3 follows TCRdb's listing. The chain links TRBV7-9 to TRBJ1-4. Germline CDR1 is SEHNR and CDR2 is FQNEAQ (reference sequence). The CDR3 spans 12 residues, counting both ends. The CDR3 reads CASSLGDRGFSG.

The rearrangement joins TRBV5-5 to TRBJ2-5; D not certain. The germline V gene encodes CDR1 SGHKS and CDR2 YYEKEE (reference sequence). Trimming cost V 0 bases and J 5 bases, with 11 bases left between them. The length of the CDR3 is 14 residues. CDR3 protein: CASSLETSGETQYF. DNA of the CDR3: TGTGCCAGCAGCTTGGAGACCTCCGGTGAGACCCAGTACTTC. The entire variable domain, with the rest obtained from reference TRBV5-5 and TRBJ2-5, is as follows: DAGVTQSPTHLIKTRGQQVTLRCSPISGHKSVSWYQQVLGQGPQFIFQYYEKEERGRGNFPDRFSARQFPNYSSELNVNALLLGDSALYLCASSLETSGETQYFGPGTRLLVL.

The chain joins TRBV28 to TRBJ1-6, with unresolved D. Germline CDR1 is MDHEN and CDR2 is SYDVKM. The CDR3 loop spans 12 amino acids. Trimming removed 8 bases from V and 9 bases from J, with 11 bases in between. CDR3 nucleotides: TGTGCCAGCCGGGTTTACGCTTCACCCCTCCACTTT. It codes for CASRVYASPLHF.

This clone has only a few counts. The rearrangement links TRBV5-1 to TRBJ2-5; 11 positions match TRBD2. J gave up 5 bases and V 4 bases, and 7 bases lay outside the gene matches. CDR1 is SGHRS and CDR2 is YFSETQ in the germline V gene. The CDR3 covers 15 residues. The CDR3 reads CASSILAGEGETQYF. The CDR3, as DNA: TGCGCCAGCAGCATACTAGCGGGAGAAGGGGAGACCCAGTACTTC.

This chain joins TRBV7-9 and TRBJ1-3; the D is unclear. The V end was cut by 1 base, the J end by 0 bases, with 13 bases between. This CDR3 is 17 amino acids long. The germline gives CDR1 SEHNR, CDR2 FQNEAQ (reference sequence). The CDR3, as DNA: TGTGCCAGCAGCTTAGAAGGAACGCTGCACTCTGGAAACACCATATATTTT. Its protein product is CASSLEGTLHSGNTIYF.

J is TRBJ1-2 and V is TRBV4-3; D ambiguous. Germline CDR1 is LGHNA and CDR2 is YSLEER. V was cut by 3 bases and J by 8 bases, with 7 bases left in between. CDR3 length: 11 amino acids. The CDR3 region has the DNA TGCGCCAGCAGCCAGCAGATCGGCTACACCTTC. Encoded protein: CASSQQIGYTF.

V gene TRBV10-1 combines with J gene TRBJ1-5; tentatively, D is TRBD1 (5 bases). This CDR3 comprises 14 residues. Trimming stripped 3 bases from V and 6 bases from J, with 12 bases between. Per the germline V gene, CDR1 is WNHNN and CDR2 is SYGVQD (reference sequence). For the CDR3, the DNA is TGCGCCAGCAGTGACGGGGCAGATACTCAGCCCCAGCATTTT. This translates into CASSDGADTQPQHF.

The J gene is TRBJ1-6, the V gene TRBV27; maybe TRBD1 (6 bases). CDR1 is MNHEY, CDR2 SMNVEV, per germline (reference sequence). V was cut by 2 bases and J by 0 bases, with 14 bases left in between. This CDR3 region has 18 residues. The CDR3 spells CASSLGHRAGSYNSPLHF. In nucleotides, the CDR3 is TGTGCCAGCAGTTTAGGTCACAGGGCAGGCTCCTATAATTCACCCCTCCACTTT.

The rearrangement links TRBV2 to TRBJ2-6, with D perhaps matching TRBD2 (6 bases). The V gene's germline CDR1 is SNHLY and CDR2 FYNNEI. The CDR3 runs to 16 residues. Trimming cost V 6 bases and J 3 bases, with 15 bases left between them. CDR3 nucleotides: TGTGCCAGCAGAAGGGACTCAGGGAGTGGGGCCAACGTCCTGACTTTC. Protein product: CASRRDSGSGANVLTF.

There are a few counts of this clone. The chain carries TRBV5-1 and TRBJ1-3; D gene uncertain. The length of the CDR3 is 15 residues. Germline CDR1 SGHRS, CDR2 YFSETQ. Trimming pared 2 bases from V and 2 bases from J, leaving 11 bases between. The CDR3 spells CASSFAGPPGNTIYF. CDR3 coding DNA: TGCGCCAGCAGCTTCGCAGGACCGCCTGGAAACACCATATATTTT.

The J gene is TRBJ1-1, the V gene TRBV7-8, with TRBD1 matching 9 bases. Trimming cost V 4 bases and J 6 bases; bases outside gene matches: 12. Germline V CDR1 and CDR2: SGHVS, FQNEAQ. The CDR3 spans 16 residues. The CDR3 DNA sequence: TGTGCCAGCAGCTCCCGGACAGGGGAGGTAGTTGCTGAAGCTTTCTTT. Protein product: CASSSRTGEVVAEAFF.